A selection of T cell receptor beta chains follows, all from one sample in a study of control samples from healthy donors and cancer patients. Method: immunoSEQ multiplex PCR; TCRdb's copy keeps in-frame clones and lacks some. The data hold roughly 88,000 clones, with around four fifths observed a single time. Sequencing was done on a sample of blood. These TCRs come from a man aged 25 to 40 in good health. The CDR3 runs from the conserved cysteine through the conserved F or W. D genes are given only for firm matches. Expanded clones are given a class, and other clones once, few, many or no size at all.

d_gene	len	j_gene	v_gene	abundance	CDR3aa	CDR3nt
-	13	TRBJ2-5	TRBV19	-	CASSMTVEETQYF	TGTGCCAGTAGTATGACAGTGGAAGAGACCCAGTACTTC
TRBD1	13	TRBJ1-5	TRBV19	-	CASSRDSQVPQHF	TGTGCCAGTAGTAGGGACAGCCAGGTGCCCCAGCATTTT
-	19	TRBJ2-1	TRBV3-1/TRBV3-2	-	CASSQKRQIPGPMRDEQFF	TGTGCCAGCAGCCAAAAAAGACAGATCCCGGGCCCCATGAGGGATGAGCAGTTCTTC
TRBD2	15	TRBJ2-2	TRBV2	-	CASSLAGGPSGELFF	TGTGCCAGCAGTCTAGCGGGGGGGCCGTCCGGGGAGCTGTTTTTT
-	16	TRBJ2-1	TRBV27	-	CASSVEGGASYNEQFF	TGTGCCAGCTCCGTTGAGGGGGGGGCTTCCTACAATGAGCAGTTCTTC
-	12	TRBJ2-2	TRBV19	-	CASIAGTGELFF	TGTGCCAGTATAGCTGGGACCGGGGAGCTGTTTTTT
-	12	TRBJ1-5	TRBV18	few	CASSVPGQTQHF	TGTGCCAGCTCAGTACCGGGACAAACCCAGCATTTT
-	10	TRBJ2-3	TRBV12-3/TRBV12-4	-	CASSLDTQYF	TGTGCCAGCAGTTTAGATACGCAGTATTTT
-	12	TRBJ1-2	TRBV12-3/TRBV12-4	-	CASSSGSHGYTF	TGTGCCAGCAGTTCCGGGAGCCATGGCTACACCTTC
-	13	TRBJ1-3	TRBV5-6	-	CASSLGPGNTIYF	TGTGCCAGCAGCTTGGGCCCGGGAAACACCATATATTTT
TRBD2	15	TRBJ2-3	TRBV2	-	CASSKTSGGIDTQYF	TGTGCCAGCAGTAAGACTAGCGGGGGAATAGATACGCAGTATTTT